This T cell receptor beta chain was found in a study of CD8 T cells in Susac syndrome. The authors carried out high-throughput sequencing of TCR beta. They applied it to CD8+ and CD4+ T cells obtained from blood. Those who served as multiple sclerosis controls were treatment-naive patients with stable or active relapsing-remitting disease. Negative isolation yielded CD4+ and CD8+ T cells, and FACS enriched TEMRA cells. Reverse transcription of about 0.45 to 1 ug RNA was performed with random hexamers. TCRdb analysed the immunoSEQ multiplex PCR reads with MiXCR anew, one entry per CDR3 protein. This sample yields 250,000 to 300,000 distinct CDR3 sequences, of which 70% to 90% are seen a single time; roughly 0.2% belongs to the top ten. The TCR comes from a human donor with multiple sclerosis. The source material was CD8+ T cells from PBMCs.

For the CDR3, the DNA is TGTGCCAGCAGCTCTAAGACTAGCGGGGGGGGAGCCTCCTACAATGAGCAGTTCTTC. Encoded protein: CASSSKTSGGGASYNEQFF. This chain joins TRBV5-8 and TRBJ2-1; 14 positions agree with TRBD2. This CDR3 contains 19 residues. After removal of 3 bases from V and 0 bases from J, the junction contained 8 bases not matched to a gene. Germline values: CDR1 SGHTS, CDR2 YDEGEE. The complete variable domain, with remaining parts taken from reference TRBV5-8 and TRBJ2-1, reads EAGVTQSPTHLIKTRGQQATLRCSPISGHTSVYWYQQALGLGLQFLLWYDEGEERNRGNFPPRFSGRQFPNYSSELNVNALELEDSALYLCASSSKTSGGGASYNEQFFGPGTRLTVL.